The T cell receptor beta chain under discussion was sequenced for a study of blood T cell repertoires in COVID-19 (TCRdb year 2020). In terms of the full investigation: Recovered participants in ImmuneRACE Cohort 3 were defined as having two consecutive negative NP/OP PCR tests, clearance from a healthcare professional, or resolution of symptoms. Samples covering the acute and convalescent phases of COVID-19 were provided by collaborators in the United States, Italy and Spain. The material from the prospective study consisted of cDNA or gDNA derived from T cells, B-cell-depleted T cells, or PBMCs. Deeply sampled blood TCRbeta repertoires from subjects exposed to, actively infected with, or recovered from COVID-19 were included in the dataset. The repertoires were made available in a free public database intended to serve as a resource for research on the immune response to SARS-CoV-2. The samples were drawn from the first 160 participants of the ongoing ImmuneRACE study and from more than 1,000 subjects provided by 6 global collaborators. A de-identified subject ID, COVID-19 status, age in years and sex were almost always included in the sample metadata. Where available, HLA class I and class II types were obtained from metadata supplied by the sample provider rather than from assay-based typing. The paper's findings and limits, for the study overall: The amount of clinical and demographic metadata varied by source and participant and was provided uncurated.

Enrolling through a virtual design, the prospective study's participants ranged in age from roughly 18 to 95 years and lived across some 22 United States geographic areas. Cohort assignment in the prospective study relied on participant-reported clinical history from a screening survey and a study questionnaire. In the prospective study, whole blood, serum and a nasopharyngeal or oropharyngeal swab were collected from each participant by mobile phlebotomists. Prospective study participants could optionally give additional blood draws and questionnaires over a roughly two-month period. Prospective study blood samples were shipped either frozen or at room temperature before DNA extraction. Germline trimming amounts to 0 bases on V and 2 bases on J, with 7 as the count of junction bases outside the gene matches. Counted from cysteine to phenylalanine, this CDR3 has 18 amino acids. Only the CDR3 portion is preserved as DNA: 54 bases, with reading frame beginning at the first base. From a lookup of the germline V gene, CDR1 and CDR2 are SGHRS and YFSETQ.

The immunoSEQ Assay, a bias-controlled multiplex PCR, was used to amplify TCRbeta CDR3 regions from genomic DNA. Per the authors' processing: The number of nucleated cells in each sample was estimated by amplification of reference gene primers within the assay. To quantify the absolute abundance of each unique TCRbeta CDR3 rearrangement, sequence reads were collapsed and filtered. For each sample, productive Simpson clonality was calculated as the square root of Simpson's diversity index across productive rearrangements. TCRdb provides this immuneACCESS table in a form limited to in-frame rearrangements. Some clones are lacking; in checked studies, under half of them reflect an unresolved V gene, and why the rest are absent is not known. The V and J calls and clone size come from that table; D and trimming were worked out from the DNA. This sample comprises over 200,000 clones, less than 90% of them detected only once. The ten largest clonotypes hold 3.1% of the sample.

This clone was found once. The antigen it binds to is not known. Within one base of it there is no much larger clone, and no base qualities were kept. This receptor was identified in a woman aged 45-65 years in a cohort exposed to, infected with or recovered from COVID-19 (not recorded which). Recombination connected TRBV5-1 to TRBJ2-3; 12 bases in the middle match TRBD2. Sequences were obtained from PBMCs or T cells enriched from blood (not recorded which). CDR3 loop: CASSLVGASGGATDTQYF. The DNA reads TGCGCCAGCAGCTTGGTTGGAGCTAGCGGGGGGGCCACAGATACGCAGTATTTT.